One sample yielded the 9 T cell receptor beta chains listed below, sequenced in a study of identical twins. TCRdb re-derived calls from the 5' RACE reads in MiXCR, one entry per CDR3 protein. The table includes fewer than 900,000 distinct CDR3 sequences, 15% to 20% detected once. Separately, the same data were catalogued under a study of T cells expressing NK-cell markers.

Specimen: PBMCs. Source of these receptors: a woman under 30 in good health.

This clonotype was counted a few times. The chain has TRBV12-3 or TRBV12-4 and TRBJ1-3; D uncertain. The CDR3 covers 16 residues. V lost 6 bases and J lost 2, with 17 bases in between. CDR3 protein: CASRQGGITPGNTIYF. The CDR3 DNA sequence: TGTGCCAGCAGGCAAGGAGGGATTACCCCTGGAAACACCATATATTTT.

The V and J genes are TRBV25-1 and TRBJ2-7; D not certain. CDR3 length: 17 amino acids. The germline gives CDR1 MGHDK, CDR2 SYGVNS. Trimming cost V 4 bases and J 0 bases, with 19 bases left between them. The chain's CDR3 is CASSGPVGRYPSYEQYF. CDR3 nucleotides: TGTGCCAGCAGTGGCCCAGTGGGCCGCTATCCCTCCTACGAGCAGTACTTC.

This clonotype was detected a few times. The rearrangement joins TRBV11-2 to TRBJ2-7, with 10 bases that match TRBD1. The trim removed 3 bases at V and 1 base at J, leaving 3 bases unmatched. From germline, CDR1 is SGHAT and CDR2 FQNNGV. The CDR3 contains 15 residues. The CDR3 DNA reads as TGTGCCAGCAGCTTTGCGGGACAGGGGTCCTACGAGCAGTACTTC. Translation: CASSFAGQGSYEQYF.

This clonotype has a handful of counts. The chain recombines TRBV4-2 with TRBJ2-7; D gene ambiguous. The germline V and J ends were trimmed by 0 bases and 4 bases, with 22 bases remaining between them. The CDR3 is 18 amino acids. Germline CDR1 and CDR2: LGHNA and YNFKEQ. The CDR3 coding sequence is TGTGCCAGCAGCCAAGATCATTCTACGGAACTTCTAAGTTACGAGCAGTACTTC. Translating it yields CASSQDHSTELLSYEQYF.

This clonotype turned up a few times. The CDR3 bases are TGTGCCAGCAGCCAAGATCTAGCGGGGGGTCCCTCCTACAATGAGCAGTTCTTC. Its translation is CASSQDLAGGPSYNEQFF. The chain joins TRBV4-2 to TRBJ2-1, with 11 positions matching TRBD2. The CDR3 consists of 18 residues. The V gene's germline CDR1 is LGHNA and CDR2 YNFKEQ. Trimming cost V 0 bases and J 0 bases; bases outside gene matches: 4.

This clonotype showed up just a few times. This chain's CDR3 is CASSYTSSGTVNEKLFF. The DNA for the CDR3 is TGTGCCAGCAGCTATACCTCGTCCGGGACAGTTAATGAAAAACTGTTTTTT. This chain uses TRBV7-9 with TRBJ1-4; TRBD1 matches 7 bases. Trimming at V came to 4 bases and at J to 4 bases, leaving 12 bases not matched to a gene. Germline loops: CDR1 SEHNR, CDR2 FQNEAQ (reference sequence). The CDR3 spans 17 residues.

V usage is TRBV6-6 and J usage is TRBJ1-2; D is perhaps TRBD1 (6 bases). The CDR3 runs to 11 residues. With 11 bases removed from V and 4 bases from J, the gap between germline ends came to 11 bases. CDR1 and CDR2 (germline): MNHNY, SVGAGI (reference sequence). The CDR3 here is CAVQGGYGYTF. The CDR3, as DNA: TGTGCCGTACAGGGAGGCTATGGCTACACCTTC.

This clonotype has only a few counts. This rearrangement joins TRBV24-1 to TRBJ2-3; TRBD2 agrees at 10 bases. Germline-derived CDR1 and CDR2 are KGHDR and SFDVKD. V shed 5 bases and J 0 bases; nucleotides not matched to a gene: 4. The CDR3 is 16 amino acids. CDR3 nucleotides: TGTGCCACCAGTGCCCGGACTAGCGGTAGCACAGATACGCAGTATTTT. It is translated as CATSARTSGSTDTQYF.

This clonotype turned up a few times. Here the CDR3 reads CASSVTGIGEKLFF. CDR3 DNA: TGCGCCAGCAGCGTGACAGGAATCGGGGAAAAACTGTTTTTT. The chain combines TRBV5-1 with TRBJ1-4; a possible D gene is TRBD1 (6 bases). The V gene's germline CDR1 is SGHRS and CDR2 YFSETQ. V lost 4 bases and J 8 bases, leaving 15 bases between the germline ends. The CDR3 spans 14 residues.